This TCR beta chain was recovered during a study of blood T cell repertoires in COVID-19. Study-wide context: COVID-19 samples collected from the United States, Italy and Spain covered acute and convalescent phases.

Generated by immunoSEQ multiplex PCR, the TCRdb table keeps only in-frame clones and is missing some. The sample records about 400,000 clones, 75% to 90% being singletons. V lost 3 bases to trimming and J lost 11 bases; unmatched junction nucleotides: 3. The CDR3 is 11 residues long. The germline CDR1 and CDR2 sequences are LGHDT and YNNKEL (reference sequence). Sequencing input: peripheral blood. This TCR derives from a woman younger than 45 with acute or convalescent COVID-19. The chain recombines TRBV3-1 (or the pseudogene TRBV3-2) with TRBJ1-1; 7 positions agree with TRBD1. The CDR3 DNA reads TGTGCCAGCAGCCAGGGGACAGTGGCTTTCTTT. The encoded protein is CASSQGTVAFF.